One and the same sample provided the 26 T cell receptor beta chains below, sequenced in a study of blood T cell repertoires in COVID-19. Sequencing was performed with immunoSEQ multiplex PCR; in TCRdb, only in-frame clones are kept and a portion is missing. The profile shows about 210,000 clones, 89% of them singletons. Sequenced input: peripheral blood. These receptors all stem from a middle-aged woman with acute or convalescent COVID-19.

The gene calls are TRBV6-5 and TRBJ1-5, with D possibly matching TRBD1 (5 bases). Germline assignment: CDR1 MNHEY and CDR2 SVGAGI. The CDR3 covers 15 residues. V lost 4 bases, J lost 1 base, and 11 bases lay in between. The CDR3 nucleotides read TGTGCCAGCAGTTCGGGGGGTCGAAGCAATCAGCCCCAGCATTTT. Residues: CASSSGGRSNQPQHF.

The chain uses TRBV12-5 and TRBJ1-1, with D uncertain. The length of the CDR3 is 15 residues. Trimming pared 0 bases from V and 3 bases from J, leaving 11 bases between. The V gene's germline CDR1 is LGHNT and CDR2 FRNRAP. For the CDR3, the DNA is TGTGCTAGTGGTTTGGTAAGAGGAGTGGACACTGAAGCTTTCTTT. This sequence encodes CASGLVRGVDTEAFF.

The chain carries TRBV27 and TRBJ2-1; 10 nucleotides line up with TRBD2. Germline V CDR1 and CDR2: MNHEY, SMNVEV (reference sequence). V dropped 4 bases and J dropped 7; count of bases not matched to a gene: 13. The CDR3 runs 17 residues. The CDR3 is CASSSYRTSGLSNEQFF. CDR3 DNA: TGTGCCAGCAGTTCCTATAGGACTAGCGGTCTAAGTAATGAGCAGTTCTTC.

The genes are TRBV2 and TRBJ1-4, with TRBD1 matching 7 bases. The CDR3 sequence is 15 residues long. Trimming took 3 bases from V and 8 from J; bases not matched to a gene: 9. Germline-derived CDR1 and CDR2 are SNHLY and FYNNEI. The CDR3 nucleotides are TGTGCCAGCAGTGAGGAGGGACAGATGGGGGAAAAACTGTTTTTT. The encoded protein is CASSEEGQMGEKLFF.

The sample holds a few counts of this clone. The chain joins TRBV3-1 (or the pseudogene TRBV3-2) to TRBJ1-4; weak D call: TRBD1 (6 bases). Trimming left V 4 bases short and J 0 bases short, with 9 bases between. CDR3 size: 15 residues. Germline CDR1 LGHDT, CDR2 YNNKEL (reference sequence). CDR3 in amino acids: CASSRTVSTNEKLFF. The CDR3, as DNA: TGTGCCAGCAGCCGGACAGTTTCAACTAATGAAAAACTGTTTTTT.

DNA for the CDR3: TGTGCCAGCAGCTTAGGGAGGCTCGAAGTCATGAACACTGAAGCTTTCTTT. Amino acids: CASSLGRLEVMNTEAFF. The rearrangement uses TRBV7-9 and TRBJ1-1; D uncertain. V lost 1 base to trimming and J lost 0 bases, with 15 bases between them. Germline assignment: CDR1 SEHNR and CDR2 FQNEAQ (reference sequence). The CDR3 consists of 17 residues.

The V call is TRBV7-9, the J call TRBJ1-5; the D is unclear. Trimming removed 5 bases at V and 3 bases at J, with 8 bases between. This CDR3 contains 13 residues. Germline V gene data show CDR1 as SEHNR and CDR2 as FQNEAQ (reference sequence). DNA of the CDR3: TGTGCCAGCAGCCTGTTACACAATCAGCCCCAGCATTTT. Residues: CASSLLHNQPQHF.

CDR3 DNA sequence: TGTGCCACCAGCAGAGATATAGCGGACCCGAACACTGAAGCTTTCTTT. Encoded protein: CATSRDIADPNTEAFF. The chain employs TRBV15 and TRBJ1-1, with no clear D. In germline, CDR1 is LNHNV, CDR2 YYDKDF (reference sequence). CDR3 length: 16 residues. The V end was cut by 0 bases, the J end by 1 base, with 12 bases between. The full variable domain, with the rest looked up from reference TRBV15 and TRBJ1-1, is DAMVIQNPRYQVTQFGKPVTLSCSQTLNHNVMYWYQQKSSQAPKLLFHYYDKDFNNEADTPDNFQSRRPNTSFCFLDIRSPGLGDTAMYLCATSRDIADPNTEAFFGQGTRLTVV.

The genes are TRBV7-4 and TRBJ1-4, with D unclear. The germline gives CDR1 SGHVT, CDR2 SQSDAQ. Trimming removed 2 bases from V and 8 bases from J, with 12 bases in between. This CDR3 has 14 amino acids. The CDR3 DNA reads TGTGCCAGCAGCTTAATCTGGGGAGGGGAAAAACTGTTTTTT. The encoded protein is CASSLIWGGEKLFF.

DNA for the CDR3: TGTGCCATCAAATCTAGGGCAGGGGAGTGGGAAGGCTACACCTTC. Protein product: CAIKSRAGEWEGYTF. V is TRBV10-3 and J is TRBJ1-2; TRBD1 is a possible D gene (6 bases). Trimming cost V 7 bases and J 8 bases, with 23 bases left between them. The CDR3 is 15 amino acids. Germline V gene data show CDR1 as ENHRY and CDR2 as SYGVKD.

The rearrangement uses TRBV2 and TRBJ1-2, with D unclear. The V and J ends lost 5 bases and 4 bases respectively, with 14 bases between them. The CDR3 covers 14 residues. Germline V gene data show CDR1 as SNHLY and CDR2 as FYNNEI. DNA for the CDR3: TGTGCCAGCAGTTTGGGCAGTGAAGTCTATGGCTACACCTTC. This codes for CASSLGSEVYGYTF.

V usage is TRBV2 and J usage is TRBJ1-4; D possibly corresponds to TRBD1 (5 bases). This CDR3 spans 14 amino acids. V lost 6 bases, J lost 3 bases, and 11 bases lay in between. Germline V gene sequence: CDR1 SNHLY, CDR2 FYNNEI. The CDR3 is CASSLTASNEKLFF. The CDR3 nucleotides read TGTGCCAGCAGCTTGACAGCTTCTAATGAAAAACTGTTTTTT.

The V call is TRBV19, the J call TRBJ2-1; D perhaps matches TRBD1 (5 bases). The CDR3 runs 15 residues. Germline loops: CDR1 LNHDA, CDR2 SQIVND (reference sequence). The germline V and J ends were trimmed by 8 bases and 8 bases, with 22 bases remaining between them. CDR3 sequence reads: CASVSQGGVPYEQFF. The CDR3 DNA reads as TGTGCCAGTGTTTCCCAGGGCGGCGTGCCCTATGAGCAGTTCTTC.

The chain joins TRBV10-3 to TRBJ1-1; TRBD1 aligns across 11 bases. V gave up 5 bases and J gave up 1 base; unmatched junction bases: 3. Germline loops: CDR1 ENHRY, CDR2 SYGVKD. This CDR3 region has 15 residues. The CDR3 is CAISPDRGRNTEAFF. CDR3 in DNA: TGTGCCATCAGTCCGGACAGGGGGCGGAACACTGAAGCTTTCTTT.

CDR3 residues: CASRGQANEKLFF. The CDR3 region has the DNA TGTGCCAGCAGGGGACAGGCTAATGAAAAACTGTTTTTT. V is TRBV5-6 and J is TRBJ1-4; 8 bases match TRBD1. Trimming removed 5 bases from V and 3 bases from J; junction bases left unmatched: 0. From germline, CDR1 is SGHDT and CDR2 YYEEEE. The length of the CDR3 is 13 residues.

The CDR3 coding sequence is TGTGCCAGCAGCTCGGCAGATACGCAGTATTTT. Amino acids: CASSSADTQYF. The chain employs TRBV12-3 or TRBV12-4 and TRBJ2-3; D ambiguous. V lost 6 bases to trimming and J lost 4 bases, with 5 bases between them. CDR3 length: 11 amino acids.

V usage is TRBV4-2 and J usage is TRBJ2-3; TRBD2 agrees at 13 bases. Germline CDR1 is LGHNA and CDR2 is YNFKEQ. V trimming: 3 bases; J trimming: 0 bases; junction bases outside the gene matches: 6. The CDR3 spans 18 residues. The CDR3 nucleotides are TGTGCCAGCAGCCAGAGGACTAGCGGGGGCCTTAGCACAGATACGCAGTATTTT. This sequence encodes CASSQRTSGGLSTDTQYF.

J is TRBJ1-4 and V is TRBV5-5; TRBD1 matches 7 bases. Looked up from germline, CDR1 is SGHKS and CDR2 is YYEKEE (reference sequence). V was pared by 4 bases and J by 8 bases, with 8 bases of the junction left unmatched. The CDR3 length is 14 residues. For the CDR3, the DNA is TGTGCCAGCAGCCCATGGGACAGCTCCGAAAAACTGTTTTTT. Encoded protein: CASSPWDSSEKLFF. The whole variable domain, remainder taken from reference TRBV5-5 and TRBJ1-4, is DAGVTQSPTHLIKTRGQQVTLRCSPISGHKSVSWYQQVLGQGPQFIFQYYEKEERGRGNFPDRFSARQFPNYSSELNVNALLLGDSALYLCASSPWDSSEKLFFGSGTQLSVL.

This chain joins TRBV19 and TRBJ1-4; TRBD1 matches 8 bases. Trimming cost V 10 bases and J 8 bases; bases outside gene matches: 9. Germline-derived CDR1 and CDR2 are LNHDA and SQIVND (reference sequence). The CDR3 has 13 residues. CDR3 bases: TGTGCCACCGAGGACAGGGTCGGCGAAAAACTGTTTTTT. Its protein product is CATEDRVGEKLFF.

The chain employs TRBV2 and TRBJ1-1; D possibly corresponds to TRBD1 (6 bases). Germline loops: CDR1 SNHLY, CDR2 FYNNEI. This CDR3 comprises 13 residues. Trimming removed 8 bases from V and 6 bases from J, with 16 bases in between. This chain's CDR3 is CASRRGGGSEAFF. The DNA of the CDR3 is TGTGCCAGCCGAAGGGGTGGGGGCTCTGAAGCTTTCTTT.

This clone was picked up a small number of times. The chain carries TRBV5-1 and TRBJ2-1; 7 nucleotides agree with TRBD2. CDR1 is SGHRS, CDR2 YFSETQ, per germline. CDR3 size: 16 residues. V shed 0 bases, J shed 4 bases, and the junction held 7 bases outside the gene matches. In nucleotides, the CDR3 is TGCGCCAGCAGCTTGGTCCCGGGGGGAGAGTACAATGAGCAGTTCTTC. It yields the protein CASSLVPGGEYNEQFF.

The chain couples TRBV7-3 to TRBJ2-3; TRBD2 might be the D (6 bases). V was shortened by 5 bases and J by 2 bases, with 14 bases between the two germline ends. The CDR3 is 15 amino acids. Germline lookup yields CDR1 SGHTA and CDR2 FQGTGA. CDR3 amino acids: CASSTTGLVTDTQYF. The CDR3 DNA is TGTGCCAGCAGCACCACGGGACTTGTCACAGATACGCAGTATTTT. The variable domain in full, with the rest retrieved from reference TRBV7-3 and TRBJ2-3, is GAGVSQTPSNKVTEKGKYVELRCDPISGHTALYWYRQSLGQGPEFLIYFQGTGAADDSGLPNDRFFAVRPEGSVSTLKIQRTERGDSAVYLCASSTTGLVTDTQYFGPGTRLTVL.

This clone was counted once. In nucleotides, the CDR3 is TGTGCCAGCAGCGGGACAGGGAGGACTGAAGCTTTCTTT. It is translated as CASSGTGRTEAFF. The chain has TRBV5-5 and TRBJ1-1; 9 bases are a match to TRBD1. The V gene end was trimmed by 4 bases and the J gene end by 5 bases; junction bases not matched to a gene: 3. From germline, CDR1 is SGHKS and CDR2 YYEKEE (reference sequence). There are 13 residues in the CDR3.

This clone was picked up one time. The chain couples TRBV6-4 to TRBJ1-5; 10 bases align to TRBD1. The CDR3 contains 14 residues. Germline-derived CDR1 and CDR2 are MRHNA and SNTAGT. The junction had 3 bases not matched to a gene; V was cut back by 3 bases and J by 7 bases. The DNA for the CDR3 is TGTGCCAGCAGTGAGGGACAGGGGCAGCAGCCCCAGCATTTT. Translating gives CASSEGQGQQPQHF.

This clone was detected once. Other DNA sequences of this sample code for an identical CDR3. The chain uses TRBV12-3 or TRBV12-4 and TRBJ1-2, with D perhaps matching TRBD1 (5 bases). The CDR3 is 13 amino acids. Trimming cost V 6 bases and J 4 bases, with 12 bases left between them. Here the CDR3 DNA reads TGTGCCAGCAGCCCCGGGACTTCCTATGGCTACACCTTC. Translation: CASSPGTSYGYTF.

As to this clone: Other DNA sequences from this sample encode an identical CDR3 as well. The chain employs TRBV19 and TRBJ1-1; TRBD1 matches 7 bases. The CDR3 covers 13 residues. After removal of 6 bases from V and 1 base from J, the junction contained 2 bases not matched to a gene. Germline V CDR1 and CDR2: LNHDA, SQIVND (reference sequence). The CDR3 DNA sequence: TGTGCCAGTAGGGACAGGCGGAACACTGAAGCTTTCTTT. Translating it yields CASRDRRNTEAFF.